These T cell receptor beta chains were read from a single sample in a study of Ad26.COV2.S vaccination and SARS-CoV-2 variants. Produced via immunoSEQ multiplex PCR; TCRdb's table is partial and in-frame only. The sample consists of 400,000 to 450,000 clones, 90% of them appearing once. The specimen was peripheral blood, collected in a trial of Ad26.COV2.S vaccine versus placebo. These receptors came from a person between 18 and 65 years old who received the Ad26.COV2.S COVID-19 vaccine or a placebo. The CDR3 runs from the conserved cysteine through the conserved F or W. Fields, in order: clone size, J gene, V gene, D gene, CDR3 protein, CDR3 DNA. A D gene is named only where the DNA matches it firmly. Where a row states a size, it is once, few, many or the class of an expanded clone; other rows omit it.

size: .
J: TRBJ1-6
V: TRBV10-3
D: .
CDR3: CATKAGKENSPLHF
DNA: TGTGCCACCAAGGCGGGGAAAGAGAATTCACCCCTCCACTTT

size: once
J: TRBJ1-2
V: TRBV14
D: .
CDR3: CASSQDGVRGYTF
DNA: TGTGCCAGCAGCCAAGATGGAGTACGAGGCTACACCTTC

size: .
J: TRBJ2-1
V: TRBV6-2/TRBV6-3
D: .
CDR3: CASSATYNEQFF
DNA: TGTGCCAGCAGTGCGACCTACAATGAGCAGTTCTTC

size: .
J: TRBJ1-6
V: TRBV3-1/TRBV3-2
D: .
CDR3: CASSQDGQGLHSPLHF
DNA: TGTGCCAGCAGCCAAGATGGCCAGGGGCTCCATTCACCCCTCCACTTT

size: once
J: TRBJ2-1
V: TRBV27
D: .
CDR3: CASSRQASSYNEQFF
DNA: TGTGCCAGCAGTCGACAGGCGAGCTCCTACAATGAGCAGTTCTTC

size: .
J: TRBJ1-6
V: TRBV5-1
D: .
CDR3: CASSTDPQSSYNSPLHF
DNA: TGCGCCAGCAGCACGGACCCTCAAAGCTCCTATAATTCACCCCTCCACTTT

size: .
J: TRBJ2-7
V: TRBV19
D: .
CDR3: CASSIGLSGYEQYF
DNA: TGTGCCAGTAGTATAGGGTTGAGCGGCTACGAGCAGTACTTC

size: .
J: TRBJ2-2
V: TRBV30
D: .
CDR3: CAWSVTGYVGELFF
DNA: TGTGCCTGGAGTGTTACGGGGTATGTCGGGGAGCTGTTTTTT

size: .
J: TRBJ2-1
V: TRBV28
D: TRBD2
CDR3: CASNSPSGTSGRNEQFF
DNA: TGTGCCAGCAATTCCCCCTCCGGGACTAGCGGGAGAAATGAGCAGTTCTTC

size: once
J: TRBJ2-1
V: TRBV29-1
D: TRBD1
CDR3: CSVEGAGGLAYNEQFF
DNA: TGCAGCGTTGAAGGTGCAGGGGGATTGGCCTACAATGAGCAGTTCTTC

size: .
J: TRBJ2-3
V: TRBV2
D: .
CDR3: CASSDGGRVTDTQYF
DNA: TGTGCCAGCAGTGACGGGGGCAGGGTCACAGATACGCAGTATTTT

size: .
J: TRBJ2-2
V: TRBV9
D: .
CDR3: CASSVVGGTGELFF
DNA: TGTGCCAGCAGCGTAGTTGGGGGAACCGGGGAGCTGTTTTTT

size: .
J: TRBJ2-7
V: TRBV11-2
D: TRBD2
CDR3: CASSLGGGHYEQYF
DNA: TGTGCCAGCAGCTTAGGCGGGGGTCACTACGAGCAGTACTTC

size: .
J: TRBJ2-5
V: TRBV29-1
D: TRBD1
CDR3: CSVDWDRGGSGTQYF
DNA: TGCAGCGTTGATTGGGACAGGGGGGGTTCAGGGACCCAGTACTTC

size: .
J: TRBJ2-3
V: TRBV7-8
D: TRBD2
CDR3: CASSFGLAGDGDTQYF
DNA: TGTGCCAGCAGCTTCGGACTAGCGGGAGATGGAGATACGCAGTATTTT

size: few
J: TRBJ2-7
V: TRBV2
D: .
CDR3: CASESAESYEQYF
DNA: TGTGCCAGCGAGTCGGCAGAATCCTACGAGCAGTACTTC

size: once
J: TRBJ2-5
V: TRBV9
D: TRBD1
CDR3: CASSVGTGGWETQYF
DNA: TGTGCCAGCAGCGTAGGGACAGGGGGCTGGGAGACCCAGTACTTC

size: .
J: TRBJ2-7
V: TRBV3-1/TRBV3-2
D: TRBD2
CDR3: CASSQETGGDF
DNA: TGTGCCAGCAGCCAAGAAACCGGGGGGGACTTC

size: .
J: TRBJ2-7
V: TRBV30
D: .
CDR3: CAWSTTSLEQYF
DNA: TGTGCCTGGAGCACGACTAGTCTCGAGCAGTACTTC

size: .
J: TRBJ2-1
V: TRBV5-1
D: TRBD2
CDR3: CASSLAASGRGEQFF
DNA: TGCGCCAGCAGCTTGGCCGCTAGCGGGAGGGGTGAGCAGTTCTTC

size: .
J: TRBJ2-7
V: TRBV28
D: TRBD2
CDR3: CASSFSGDSYEQYF
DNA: TGTGCCAGCAGTTTCAGCGGGGACTCCTACGAGCAGTACTTC

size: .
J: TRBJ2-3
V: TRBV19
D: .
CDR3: CASSIGFRPDSYRTDTQYF
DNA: TGTGCCAGTAGTATAGGTTTCCGGCCGGACTCTTATCGCACAGATACGCAGTATTTT

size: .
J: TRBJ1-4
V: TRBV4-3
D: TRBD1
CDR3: CASSQDIGQGNEKLFF
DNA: TGCGCCAGCAGCCAAGATATTGGACAGGGGAATGAAAAACTGTTTTTT

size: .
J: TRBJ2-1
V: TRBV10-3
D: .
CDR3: CAISIWRDSNNEQFF
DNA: TGTGCCATCAGTATATGGAGGGACAGCAACAATGAGCAGTTCTTC

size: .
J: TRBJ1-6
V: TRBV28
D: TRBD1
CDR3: CASSSRTTGGSSPLHF
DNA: TGTGCCAGCAGTTCGAGGACGACAGGGGGCTCTTCACCCCTCCACTTT

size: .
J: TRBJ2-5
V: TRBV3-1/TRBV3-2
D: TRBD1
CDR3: CASSQYRGLRETQYF
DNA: TGTGCCAGCAGCCAATACAGGGGGCTGAGGGAGACCCAGTACTTC

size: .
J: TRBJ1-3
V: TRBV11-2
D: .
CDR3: CASSLARSYSGNTIYF
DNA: TGTGCCAGCAGCTTAGCCAGGTCATACTCTGGAAACACCATATATTTT

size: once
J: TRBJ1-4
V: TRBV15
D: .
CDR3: CATSGGGTNEKLFF
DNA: TGTGCCACCAGCGGTGGGGGAACTAATGAAAAACTGTTTTTT

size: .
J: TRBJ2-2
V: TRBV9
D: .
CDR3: CASSASHGELFF
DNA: TGTGCCAGCAGCGCGAGCCATGGGGAGCTGTTTTTT

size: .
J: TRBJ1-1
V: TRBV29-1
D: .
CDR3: CSVYATLPMNTEAFF
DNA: TGCAGCGTATATGCCACTCTCCCCATGAACACTGAAGCTTTCTTT

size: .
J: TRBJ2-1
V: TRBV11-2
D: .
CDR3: CASSLDLAGPYNEQFF
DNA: TGTGCCAGCAGCTTAGATCTGGCGGGACCCTACAATGAGCAGTTCTTC

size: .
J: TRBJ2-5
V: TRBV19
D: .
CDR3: CASRGVRGTPEQETQYF
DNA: TGTGCCAGTAGAGGTGTTCGGGGCACTCCCGAACAAGAGACCCAGTACTTC

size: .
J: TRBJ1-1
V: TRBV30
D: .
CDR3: CAWSGSDTEAFF
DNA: TGTGCCTGGAGCGGCAGTGACACTGAAGCTTTCTTT

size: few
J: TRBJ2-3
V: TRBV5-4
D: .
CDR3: CASSYGTLNDGKDTQYF
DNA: TGTGCCAGCAGCTACGGGACCCTCAACGATGGGAAAGATACGCAGTATTTT

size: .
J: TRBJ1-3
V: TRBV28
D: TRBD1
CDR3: CASSFLTGTGNTIYF
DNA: TGTGCCAGCAGTTTCTTGACAGGGACTGGAAACACCATATATTTT

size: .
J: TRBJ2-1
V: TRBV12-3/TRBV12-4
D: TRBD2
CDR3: CASSLSGGEQFF
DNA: TGTGCCAGCAGTTTATCGGGGGGTGAGCAGTTCTTC

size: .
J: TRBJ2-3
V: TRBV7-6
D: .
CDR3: CASSLSGAASTDTQYF
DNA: TGTGCCAGCAGCTTAAGTGGGGCGGCAAGCACAGATACGCAGTATTTT

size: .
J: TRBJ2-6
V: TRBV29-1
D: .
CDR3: CSVEEGQGANVLTF
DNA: TGCAGCGTTGAAGAGGGGCAGGGGGCCAACGTCCTGACTTTC

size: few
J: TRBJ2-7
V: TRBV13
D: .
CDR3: CASSLAEDSYEQYF
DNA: TGTGCCAGCAGCTTAGCGGAGGACTCCTACGAGCAGTACTTC